This T cell receptor (beta chain) originates from a study of blood T cell repertoires in COVID-19. TCRdb keeps only in-frame clones here, not all; method: immunoSEQ multiplex PCR. The repertoire consists of under 250,000 clones, with 80% to 85% occurring once and the leading ten covering 4.4%. Input material: peripheral blood. The TCR originated in a man aged 45-60 years with active or convalescent COVID-19.

CDR3 nucleotide sequence: TGTGCCAGCAGTTCTCTAGCGGGGGGGCGCACCGGGGAGCTGTTTTTT. Amino acid sequence: CASSSLAGGRTGELFF. This chain uses TRBV5-4 with TRBJ2-2, with 12 bases lining up with TRBD2. Germline V gives CDR1 SGHNT, CDR2 YYREEE (reference sequence). The CDR3 length is 16 residues. J was trimmed by 4 bases and V by 5 bases; bases with no gene match: 6.